The present T cell receptor beta chain was sequenced within a study of CD4 T cells in relation to SARS-CoV-2 and coronaviruses. Study information: ViraFEST: approximately 10-day antigen culture of PBMCs, then TCR beta CDR3 sequencing. Negative control cultures got HIV-1 Nef peptides or no peptide.

V gave up 0 bases and J gave up 3 bases; unmatched junction bases: 3. The germline CDR1 and CDR2 sequences are SGHRS and YFSETQ. The CDR3 sequence is 16 residues long. Before the COVID-19 pandemic, during about 2010-2018, CD4+ T cells were taken from unexposed donors. Isolation of CD4+ T cells took place after about 9 days in culture. As cell numbers allowed, unexposed-donor CD4+ T cells faced SARS-CoV-2 S/N and four cold-coronavirus spikes. Libraries were prepared by immunoSEQ multiplex PCR; TCRdb keeps only in-frame clonotypes and omits some of them. The sample lists around 16,000 clones, about 73% occurring once. In the case of this clone: Its cognate antigen is unknown.

The sequence was collected from a human donor in good health. The chain has TRBV5-1 and TRBJ2-1; 10 bases are a match to TRBD2. Material: CD4+ T cells from PBMCs, cultured in vitro. CDR3 in DNA: TGCGCCAGCAGCTTGGAAGCGGGAGGGCTCTACAATGAGCAGTTCTTC. This codes for CASSLEAGGLYNEQFF.